A selection of T cell receptor beta chains follows, all from one sample in a study of vaccination effects on CD4 cells after COVID-19. Generated by immunoSEQ multiplex PCR, the TCRdb table keeps only in-frame clones and is missing some. The data show around 40,000 clones, roughly 65% seen once. These receptors have no identified antigens. This sample comprised CD4+ T cells from PBMCs cultured without peptide, obtained before COVID-19 vaccination. These receptors originate from a human donor who received a COVID-19 vaccine. Both conserved end residues are part of each CDR3. A D gene is named only where the DNA matches it firmly. Expanded clones get a size class; other rows say once, few or many, or leave the size out.

v_call	d_call	clone_size	j_call	cdr3_nt	cdr3_aa
TRBV7-2	-	-	TRBJ2-3	TGTGCCAGCAGCTTTACGGTAGCTAGCTTAGCAGATACGCAGTATTTT	CASSFTVASLADTQYF
TRBV9	-	few	TRBJ2-2	TGTGCCAGCAGCGTAGCTCCCAGCGGACAACCCGGGGAGCTGTTTTTT	CASSVAPSGQPGELFF
TRBV7-2	-	-	TRBJ2-1	TGTGCCAGCAGCCAAGGGAGAAGCGGCTATGAGCAGTTCTTC	CASSQGRSGYEQFF
TRBV15	TRBD1	-	TRBJ2-4	TGTGCCACCAGCAGCGACAGGGGATCACTAGCCAAAAACATTCAGTACTTC	CATSSDRGSLAKNIQYF
TRBV10-1	TRBD2	-	TRBJ2-1	TGCGCCAGCAGCCACGGACTAGCGGGGGCCTCCTACAATGAGCAGTTCTTC	CASSHGLAGASYNEQFF
TRBV5-1	-	-	TRBJ1-6	TGCGCCAGCAGCTTTTCGGGTTTAGACAATTTTTCACCCCTCCACTTT	CASSFSGLDNFSPLHF
TRBV11-2	-	-	TRBJ2-2	TGTGCCAGCAGCTTGAACAGGAGAACCGGGGAGCTGTTTTTT	CASSLNRRTGELFF
TRBV18	TRBD2	few	TRBJ2-3	TGTGCCAGCTCACTCGGACTAGCTAATCCCTCGGGAAATACGCAGTATTTT	CASSLGLANPSGNTQYF
TRBV25-1	-	-	TRBJ2-5	TGTGCCAGCAGTGCTGGCGAGACCCAGTACTTC	CASSAGETQYF
TRBV7-2	TRBD2	-	TRBJ2-1	TGTGCCAGCAGCTTAGTCCCCTGGACTAGCGGGGGGAGGGGTGAGCAGTTCTTC	CASSLVPWTSGGRGEQFF
TRBV6-1	TRBD1	-	TRBJ1-2	TGTGCCAGCAGTGAAGATCTTGCAGGGGGATATATCTATGGCTACACCTTC	CASSEDLAGGYIYGYTF
TRBV6-1	-	-	TRBJ2-5	TGTGCCAGCAGTGGATGGGGTCTGGGTGTGGTAGAGACCCAGTACTTC	CASSGWGLGVVETQYF
TRBV28	TRBD1	-	TRBJ1-6	TGTGCCAGCAGTCGTACAGCCGGGACAGGGAATTCACCCCTCCACTTT	CASSRTAGTGNSPLHF
TRBV9	TRBD2	few	TRBJ2-2	TGTGCCAGCAGCGATCTGACTATAGCGGGAGCTGGGGAGCTGTTTTTT	CASSDLTIAGAGELFF
TRBV6-4	TRBD1	-	TRBJ2-1	TGTGCCAGCAGTGATGGACAGGGAAACTCTAATGAGCAGTTCTTC	CASSDGQGNSNEQFF
TRBV14	-	few	TRBJ1-5	TGTGCCAGCAGCCAAAAAAAAGGGGAGCGGCCTAGCAATCAGCCCCAGCATTTT	CASSQKKGERPSNQPQHF
TRBV12-3/TRBV12-4	-	-	TRBJ1-1	TGTGCCAGCAGCCTACTTCAGGGAACTGAAGCTTTCTTT	CASSLLQGTEAFF
TRBV18	-	-	TRBJ1-1	TGTGCCAGCTCACCACAGGAGGGTGCTGAAGCTTTCTTT	CASSPQEGAEAFF
TRBV12-3/TRBV12-4	-	-	TRBJ1-1	TGTGCCAGCAGTTTACTAGCTCGGGCTTTCTTT	CASSLLARAFF
TRBV5-1	-	-	TRBJ2-2	TGCGCCAGCTACGAGGGCACCGGGGAGCTGTTTTTT	CASYEGTGELFF
TRBV10-3	TRBD2	-	TRBJ2-7	TGTGCCATCACCTCCTTAGCGGGGGGGGGCGAGCAGTACTTC	CAITSLAGGGEQYF
TRBV10-2	-	-	TRBJ2-7	TGCGCCAGCAGTGAGGTCATTTCCTACGAGCAGTACTTC	CASSEVISYEQYF
TRBV19	TRBD1	-	TRBJ1-2	TGTGCCAGTAGTACCTGGACAGGGGGCGCGGATGGCTACACCTTC	CASSTWTGGADGYTF
TRBV4-1	TRBD1	-	TRBJ2-5	TGCGCCAGCAGCCCACCCCGTTCGACAGGGGGGTCGGAGACCCAGTACTTC	CASSPPRSTGGSETQYF
TRBV2	TRBD1	-	TRBJ2-7	TGTGCCAGCAGTGGGACCGGGACAGGGACTGGCTACGAGCAGTACTTC	CASSGTGTGTGYEQYF
TRBV5-1	TRBD2	once	TRBJ2-1	TGCGCCAGCAGCTCTCTGACTAGCGGGGCTGCGGGGGAGCAGTTCTTC	CASSSLTSGAAGEQFF